This T cell receptor (beta chain) was identified during a study of shared clonotypes between healthy human individuals. Trimming took 4 bases from V and 2 from J, leaving 6 bases between them. The length of the CDR3 is 13 residues. The germline CDR1 and CDR2 sequences are SGHNT and YYREEE (reference sequence). Assay: immunoSEQ multiplex PCR; the TCRdb copy retains only in-frame clones and omits some. The sample lists about 2 million clones, 95% seen once, with 0.13% in the top ten. This clone was detected ten times or more. This receptor was taken from a man in his late teens or twenties in good health. Sequencing input: naive CD4+ T cells sorted from blood. Subset denoted: CD45RA+ positively selected. The rearrangement joins TRBV5-4 to TRBJ2-2; unclear D gene. For the CDR3, the DNA is TGTGCCAGCAGCCAACCCAACACCGGGGAGCTGTTTTTT. Translating gives CASSQPNTGELFF.